A single sample is the source of the 30 T cell receptor beta chains below, sequenced in a study of Graves' ophthalmopathy and Graves' hyperthyroidism. CDR3 regions of TCR beta were amplified from RNA transcripts. RT-PCR in the first round used HTBI primers; a second-round multiplex PCR followed. MiXCR was run by TCRdb on the multiplex PCR reads, yielding one entry per CDR3 protein. The sample holds approximately 1.2 million distinct CDR3 sequences, about 36% seen once. Sequencing used peripheral blood or thyroid tissue (not recorded which). All receptors come from an adult man with Graves' hyperthyroidism.

V gene TRBV10-3 combines with J gene TRBJ2-7; the match to TRBD2 covers 16 bases. In germline, CDR1 is ENHRY, CDR2 SYGVKD. V dropped 5 bases and J dropped 6; count of bases not matched to a gene: 10. This CDR3 comprises 17 residues. The CDR3 here is CAISKSTGLAGGSEQYF. Here the CDR3 DNA reads TGTGCCATCAGTAAATCAACGGGACTAGCGGGAGGGAGCGAGCAGTACTTC.

The chain couples TRBV5-6 to TRBJ2-5, with 12 bases matching TRBD1. Germline V lookup: CDR1 SGHDT, CDR2 YYEEEE. The junction had 9 bases not matched to a gene; V was cut back by 4 bases and J by 5 bases. CDR3 size: 16 residues. CDR3 residues: CASSLRDRGRRETQYF. DNA for the CDR3: TGTGCCAGCAGCCTACGGGACAGGGGGCGGCGGGAGACCCAGTACTTC.

This chain links TRBV29-1 with TRBJ1-1; D remains unclear. CDR1 is SQVTM, CDR2 ANQGSEA, per germline. The ends were cut back, 0 bases at V and 3 bases at J, with 11 bases in the middle. CDR3 size: 14 residues. The CDR3 coding sequence is TGCAGCGTTGAAGAGGGCGGGTCGGACACTGAAGCTTTCTTT. Translated: CSVEEGGSDTEAFF.

In this sample, this clonotype turned up many times. CDR3 region: CSVTRGLGYGYTF. CDR3 DNA: TGCAGCGTTACAAGGGGATTAGGCTATGGCTACACCTTC. The chain combines TRBV29-1 with TRBJ1-2; possible D gene TRBD1, 5 bases. CDR1 and CDR2 from the germline V gene are SQVTM and ANQGSEA. The CDR3 spans 13 residues. V lost 5 bases and J lost 4, with 14 bases in between.

Many counts were recorded for this clonotype. The V and J genes are TRBV20-1 and TRBJ1-2; TRBD1 agrees at 7 bases. Germline CDR1 and CDR2: DFQATT and SNEGSKA (reference sequence). V shed 3 bases and J 3 bases; nucleotides not matched to a gene: 7. CDR3 length: 14 residues. This CDR3 is CSASYPGTDYGYTF. The CDR3 DNA reads TGCAGTGCTAGCTATCCCGGGACAGACTATGGCTACACCTTC.

This clonotype was recorded many times. The chain recombines TRBV6-1 with TRBJ1-5, with 8 bases fitting TRBD1. The CDR3 totals 15 residues. The trim removed 8 bases at V and 1 base at J, leaving 7 bases unmatched. The germline V gene encodes CDR1 MNHNS and CDR2 SASEGT. In DNA form, the CDR3 reads TGTGCCAGCGGGAGGGCAGGGGGCAGCAATCAGCCCCAGCATTTT. Translation: CASGRAGGSNQPQHF.

The rearrangement uses TRBV15 and TRBJ1-5; no clear D. The CDR3 extends over 13 amino acids. Trimming removed 1 base from V and 7 bases from J, with 8 bases in between. Per germline, CDR1 LNHNV and CDR2 YYDKDF (reference sequence). CDR3 in DNA: TGTGCCACCAGCAGAGGCGAAGGGCAGCCCCAGCATTTT. Translating it yields CATSRGEGQPQHF.

Only one count was recorded for this clonotype. One end of the junction fails to match germline, which may point to a read error. The V call is TRBV19, the J call TRBJ1-1; 8 bases are a match to TRBD1. The CDR3 is made up of 15 amino acids. The germline V gene encodes CDR1 LNHDA and CDR2 SQIVND (reference sequence). The CDR3 sequence is CATILPTGGLSEASF. The CDR3 nucleotides are TGTGCCACCATACTCCCCACAGGGGGTCTCTCTGAAGCTTCCTTT.

This clonotype showed up just once. The chain links TRBV7-9 to TRBJ2-5; 12 nucleotides agree with TRBD2. Germline V CDR1 and CDR2: SEHNR, FQNEAQ (reference sequence). V shed 1 base, J shed 4 bases, and the junction held 13 bases outside the gene matches. CDR3 size: 19 residues. The CDR3 region has the DNA TGTGCCAGCAGCTTAGTGCGACTAGCGGGAGTAGTTTTGGCAGAGACCCAGTACTTC. Protein product: CASSLVRLAGVVLAETQYF.

This clonotype has a handful of counts. The chain links TRBV15 to TRBJ1-3; possible D gene TRBD1, 5 bases. The CDR3 loop spans 14 amino acids. With 5 bases removed from V and 8 bases from J, the gap between germline ends came to 16 bases. Germline lookup yields CDR1 LNHNV and CDR2 YYDKDF (reference sequence). In nucleotides, the CDR3 is TGTGCCACCAGCGGGGCGGTACGGAGGGACACCATATATTTT. Translation gives CATSGAVRRDTIYF.

This clonotype has ten or more counts. The chain carries TRBV7-2 and TRBJ1-3; D is unresolved. This CDR3 is 14 amino acids long. The ends were cut back, 1 base at V and 5 bases at J, with 9 bases in the middle. Germline CDR1 is SGHTA and CDR2 is FQGNSA. The CDR3 is CASSLVVGRNTIYF. The CDR3 DNA reads TGTGCCAGCAGCTTAGTGGTCGGTAGAAACACCATATATTTT.

The chain joins TRBV7-2 to TRBJ2-7, with unresolved D. The J call is in doubt because the DNA end fits TRBJ2-1 better. There are 14 residues in the CDR3. CDR1 and CDR2 from the germline V gene are SGHTA and FQGNSA. The DNA for the CDR3 is TGTGCCAGCAGCTTAGGTCCTTTTTGGAATGAGCAGTTCTTC. This translates into CASSLGPFWNEQFF.

In this sample, this clonotype turned up a few times. The chain joins TRBV19 to TRBJ2-7, with unresolved D. The V gene's germline CDR1 is LNHDA and CDR2 SQIVND (reference sequence). CDR3 length: 14 residues. The V end lost 0 bases, the J end lost 0 bases, and 6 bases lay between the germline ends. This CDR3 is CASSIDPTSYEQYF. In DNA, the CDR3 is TGTGCCAGTAGTATAGATCCCACCTCCTACGAGCAGTACTTC.

The J gene is TRBJ2-5, the V gene TRBV4-3, with 11 bases matching TRBD2. CDR3 length equals 19 residues. Per the germline V gene, CDR1 is LGHNA and CDR2 is YSLEER. Trimming took 4 bases from V and 2 from J; bases not matched to a gene: 15. The CDR3 reads CASSPREGLAGGTQETQYF. CDR3 nucleotide sequence: TGCGCCAGCAGCCCCCGTGAAGGTTTAGCGGGGGGGACACAAGAGACCCAGTACTTC.

This clonotype showed up many times. The chain recombines TRBV24-1 with TRBJ2-2; perhaps D is TRBD1 or TRBD2 (5 bases each). Trimming shortened V by 5 bases and J by 7 bases, and 10 bases separated the two germline ends. This CDR3 spans 13 amino acids. Germline CDR1 is KGHDR and CDR2 is SFDVKD. CDR3 nucleotide sequence: TGTGCCACCAGTGTGAGGGGTGACGGGGAGCTGTTTTTT. Protein product: CATSVRGDGELFF.

In regard to this clonotype: One end of the junction varies from germline; a read error may be responsible. The rearrangement joins TRBV6-1 to TRBJ1-2; D is perhaps TRBD1 (5 bases). CDR1 is MNHNS and CDR2 is SASEGT in the germline V gene. The CDR3 is made up of 13 amino acids. This CDR3 reads CASSGTPEYGYAF. For the CDR3, the DNA is TGTGCCAGCAGTGGGACACCGGAATATGGCTACGCCTTC.

In this sample, this clonotype turned up many times. This chain connects TRBV29-1 to TRBJ1-5; no definite D call. Trimming shortened V by 8 bases and J by 2 bases, and 10 bases separated the two germline ends. Germline V CDR1 and CDR2: SQVTM, ANQGSEA. The CDR3 consists of 12 residues. CDR3 in DNA: TGCAGCTTCCGACACGGCAATCAGCCCCAGCATTTT. Translating gives CSFRHGNQPQHF.

This clonotype has just a few counts. The chain has TRBV10-3 and TRBJ1-2, with D unresolved. The CDR3 loop spans 13 amino acids. With 5 bases removed from V and 4 bases from J, the gap between germline ends came to 11 bases. Germline V CDR1 and CDR2: ENHRY, SYGVKD. CDR3 nucleotides: TGTGCCATCAGTTTAGTAGTTCTCTATGGCTACACCTTC. Amino acid sequence: CAISLVVLYGYTF.

There are many counts of this clonotype. This chain connects TRBV6-5 to TRBJ1-1; D is unresolved. CDR1 and CDR2 (germline): MNHEY, SVGAGI. Trimming took 0 bases from V and 4 from J, leaving 6 bases between them. CDR3 size: 13 residues. CDR3 residues: CASSYSALTEAFF. CDR3 nucleotides: TGTGCCAGCAGTTACTCGGCACTCACTGAAGCTTTCTTT.

The sample holds many counts of this clonotype. This rearrangement joins TRBV6-2 or TRBV6-3 to TRBJ2-7; D unclear. Germline loops: CDR1 MNHEY, CDR2 SVGEGT. Trimming removed 3 bases from V and 5 bases from J, with 14 bases in between. The CDR3 consists of 14 residues. In DNA, the CDR3 is TGTGCCAGCAGTTATTTCCGGGCGAAGAACGAGCAGTACTTC. Protein product: CASSYFRAKNEQYF.

The sample holds many counts of this clonotype. The chain has TRBV29-1 and TRBJ1-5; no clear D gene. The CDR3 totals 15 residues. Trimming took 4 bases from V and 2 from J, leaving 15 bases between them. Germline V gene lookup returns CDR1 SQVTM and CDR2 ANQGSEA. Here the CDR3 reads CSVVLSGLGNQPQHF. The CDR3 nucleotides read TGCAGCGTTGTTTTATCGGGTCTTGGCAATCAGCCCCAGCATTTT.

This clonotype was found a few times. An end of the junction differs from the germline gene, which may be a read error. The rearrangement joins TRBV10-3 to TRBJ1-1; D gene uncertain. The germline V gene has CDR1 ENHRY and CDR2 SYGVKD. The CDR3 extends over 14 amino acids. This chain's CDR3 is CASSTTSGVGEAFF. CDR3 sequence (DNA): TGTGCCAGCAGTACGACTTCGGGTGTGGGGGAAGCTTTCTTT.

The chain uses TRBV27 and TRBJ1-2; 8 positions agree with TRBD1. The V segment lost 5 bases and the J segment 4 bases; nucleotides outside the gene matches: 6. Germline CDR1 reads MNHEY; CDR2 reads SMNVEV (reference sequence). The CDR3 contains 14 residues. The CDR3 nucleotides are TGTGCCAGCAGTGGGGGACAGGCCCGCTATGGCTACACCTTC. Its translation: CASSGGQARYGYTF.

This chain uses TRBV20-1 with TRBJ1-2; D ambiguous. The CDR3 extends over 16 amino acids. Germline CDR1 reads DFQATT; CDR2 reads SNEGSKA (reference sequence). Trimming removed 3 bases at V and 3 bases at J, with 20 bases between. In DNA, the CDR3 is TGCAGTGCTAGGATACTCGTGAACACCGGGGACTATGGCTACACCTTC. Protein: CSARILVNTGDYGYTF.

This clonotype was counted many times. The chain has TRBV4-1 and TRBJ1-1; no firm D call. The CDR3 is 15 residues long. CDR1 and CDR2 from the germline V gene are MGHRA and YSYEKL. V was pared by 3 bases and J by 4 bases, with 15 bases between. CDR3 in DNA: TGCGCCAGCAGCCACCCGGACCGGCTCAGCACTGAAGCTTTCTTT. Protein sequence: CASSHPDRLSTEAFF.

This clonotype has a single count. The chain carries TRBV9 and TRBJ1-2; 7 bases agree with TRBD1. J lost 0 bases, V lost 7 bases, and 12 bases had no gene match. The CDR3 is 16 amino acids. The V gene's germline CDR1 is SGDLS and CDR2 YYNGEE. DNA of the CDR3: TGTGCCAGCTCACCGAAACAGGGGTCAGCTAACTATGGCTACACCTTC. Translated, it gives CASSPKQGSANYGYTF.

The table lists this clonotype with many counts. The chain uses TRBV29-1 and TRBJ2-7, with D unresolved. The CDR3 consists of 12 residues. CDR1 is SQVTM and CDR2 is ANQGSEA in the germline V gene. V lost 4 bases and J 6 bases, leaving 13 bases between the germline ends. As DNA, the CDR3 is TGCAGCGTTGCCCCGAGTCGGCTCGAGCAGTACTTC. It translates to CSVAPSRLEQYF.

The chain carries TRBV15 and TRBJ1-1; 9 bases agree with TRBD1. Trimming cost V 5 bases and J 5 bases; bases outside gene matches: 6. This CDR3 is built from 14 residues. Per germline, CDR1 LNHNV and CDR2 YYDKDF (reference sequence). In DNA, the CDR3 is TGTGCCACCAGCGGGGGGACAGGGAGGACTGAAGCTTTCTTT. This encodes CATSGGTGRTEAFF.

This clonotype has at least ten counts. The genes are TRBV20-1 and TRBJ2-5; possibly TRBD1 for D (6 bases). This CDR3 comprises 14 residues. Trimming removed 3 bases from V and 0 bases from J, with 11 bases in between. Germline V gives CDR1 DFQATT, CDR2 SNEGSKA (reference sequence). The CDR3 bases are TGCAGTGCTAGCCCAGGGGTTAACCAAGAGACCCAGTACTTC. Its translation: CSASPGVNQETQYF.

This clonotype has ten or more counts. The V gene is TRBV10-3, the J gene TRBJ2-2; D might be TRBD1 (6 bases). The CDR3 has 16 residues. Trimming stripped 6 bases from V and 1 base from J, with 15 bases between. Germline lookup yields CDR1 ENHRY and CDR2 SYGVKD. The CDR3, as DNA: TGTGCCATCAGACAACAGGGCATCGGGAACACCGGGGAGCTGTTTTTT. The encoded protein is CAIRQQGIGNTGELFF.